Following are 2 T cell receptor beta chains from one sample sequenced in a study of blood T cell repertoires in COVID-19. Sequencing was performed with immunoSEQ multiplex PCR; in TCRdb, only in-frame clones are kept and a portion is missing. The sample lists about 74,000 clones; about four fifths were seen once. Sequencing was performed on peripheral blood. Source of these receptors: a human donor in a cohort sampled during active COVID-19.

V and J are TRBV18 and TRBJ2-2; 9 bases line up with TRBD1. The CDR3 has 13 amino acids. The ends lost 2 bases at V and 14 bases at J; junction bases unmatched: 6. The germline V gene has CDR1 KGHSH and CDR2 LQKENI. CDR3: CASSPEGTGKLFF. As DNA, the CDR3 is TGTGCCAGCTCACCAGAGGGGACAGGGAAACTGTTTTTT.

This chain connects TRBV2 to TRBJ2-7, with D possibly TRBD1 on 5 matching bases. CDR1 and CDR2 from the germline V gene are SNHLY and FYNNEI. This CDR3 has 13 amino acids. Trimming cost V 6 bases and J 7 bases, with 16 bases left between them. The CDR3 loop reads CASRGPHRGEQYF. The CDR3 DNA is TGTGCCAGCAGGGGGCCACACCGCGGTGAGCAGTACTTC.